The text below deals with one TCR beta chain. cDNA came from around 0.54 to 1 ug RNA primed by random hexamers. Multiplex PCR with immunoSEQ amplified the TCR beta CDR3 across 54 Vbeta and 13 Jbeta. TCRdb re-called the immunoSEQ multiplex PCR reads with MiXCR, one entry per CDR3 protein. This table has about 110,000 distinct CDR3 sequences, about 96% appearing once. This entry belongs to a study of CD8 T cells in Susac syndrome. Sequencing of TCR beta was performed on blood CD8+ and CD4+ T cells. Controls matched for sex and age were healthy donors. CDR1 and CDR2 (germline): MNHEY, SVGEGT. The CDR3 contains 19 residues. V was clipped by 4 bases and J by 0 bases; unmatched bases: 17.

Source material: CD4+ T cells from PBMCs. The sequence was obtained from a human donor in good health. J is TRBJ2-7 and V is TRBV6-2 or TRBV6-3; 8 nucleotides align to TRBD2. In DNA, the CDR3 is TGTGCCAGCAGTTTCAGTGCGCAGGCGGGAGGAACACTCTCCTACGAGCAGTACTTC. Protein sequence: CASSFSAQAGGTLSYEQYF.